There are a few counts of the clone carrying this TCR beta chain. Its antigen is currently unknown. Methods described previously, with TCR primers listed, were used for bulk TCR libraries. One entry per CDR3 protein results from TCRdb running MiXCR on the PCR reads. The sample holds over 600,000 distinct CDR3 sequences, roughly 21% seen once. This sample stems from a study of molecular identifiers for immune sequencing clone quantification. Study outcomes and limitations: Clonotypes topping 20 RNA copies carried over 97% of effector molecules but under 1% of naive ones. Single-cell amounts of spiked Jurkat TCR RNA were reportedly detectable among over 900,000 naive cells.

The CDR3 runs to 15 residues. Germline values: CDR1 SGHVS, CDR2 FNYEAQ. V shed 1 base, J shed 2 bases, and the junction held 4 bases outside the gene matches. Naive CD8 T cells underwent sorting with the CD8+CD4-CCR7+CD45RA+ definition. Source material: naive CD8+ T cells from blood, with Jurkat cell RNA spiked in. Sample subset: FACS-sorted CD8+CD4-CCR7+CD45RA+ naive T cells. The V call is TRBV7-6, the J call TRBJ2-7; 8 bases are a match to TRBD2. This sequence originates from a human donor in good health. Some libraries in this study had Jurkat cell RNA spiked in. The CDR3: CASSLGGGTTYEQYF. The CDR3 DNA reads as TGTGCCAGCAGCTTAGGCGGGGGGACAACCTACGAGCAGTACTTC. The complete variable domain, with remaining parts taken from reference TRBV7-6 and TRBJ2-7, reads GAGVSQSPRYKVTKRGQDVALRCDPISGHVSLYWYRQALGQGPEFLTYFNYEAQQDKSGLPNDRFSAERPEGSISTLTIQRTEQRDSAMYRCASSLGGGTTYEQYFGPGTRLTVT.